The present TCR beta chain was sequenced within a study of blood T cell repertoires in COVID-19. TCRdb keeps only in-frame clones here, not all; method: immunoSEQ multiplex PCR. The sample has about 150,000 clones; around four fifths are singletons. Losses at the gene ends were 4 bases for V and 1 base for J; bases not matched to a gene: 5. Germline loops: CDR1 SGHRS, CDR2 YFSETQ. CDR3 length equals 15 residues. The gene calls are TRBV5-1 and TRBJ1-1, with 9 bases fitting TRBD1. The material sequenced was peripheral blood. This sequence was found in a man between 70 and 80 years old with acute or convalescent COVID-19. The CDR3 DNA follows: TGCGCCAGCAGCAACAGGGGGCAGGGGAACACTGAAGCTTTCTTT. Its protein is CASSNRGQGNTEAFF.